Reported below is one T cell receptor (beta chain). Its antigen is not identified. Only in-frame clones appear in the TCRdb table, and some are missing; sequencing was by immunoSEQ multiplex PCR. The data hold about 78,000 clones, with roughly 90% observed a single time. This record belongs to a study of T cell responses to AZD1222 COVID-19 vaccine. Study-level results: There were mostly white British donors and more females than males, and clonal diversity was possibly underestimated. Samples come after the peak T cell response, not at day 14. Once two AZD1222 doses were given, Spike-specific TCR breadth and depth went up. Nearly half of spike-specific TCRs reportedly target variant regions that are unmutated in the B.1.351 and B.1.1.7 variants.

The sequencing used peripheral blood, collected on day 0 of MenACWY control vaccination. This receptor was obtained from an adult in good health.

The CDR3: CASSPGYEQYF. CDR3 nucleotides: TGTGCCAGCAGCCCCGGTTACGAGCAGTACTTC. The chain combines TRBV7-6 with TRBJ2-7; D uncertain. Germline V gene lookup returns CDR1 SGHVS and CDR2 FNYEAQ. V was pared by 5 bases and J by 4 bases, with 6 bases between. The CDR3 length is 11 residues.